This TCR beta chain emerged from a study of Graves' ophthalmopathy and Graves' hyperthyroidism. The authors amplified TCR beta CDR3 regions, and they did so from RNA transcripts for repertoire sequencing. First-round RT-PCR relied on HTBI primers, and a second-round multiplex PCR came next. TCRdb re-analysed the multiplex PCR reads in MiXCR, keeping a single row per CDR3 protein. The table includes 900,000 to 1,200,000 distinct CDR3 sequences, roughly two fifths detected once. CDR1 is SGHTS and CDR2 is YDEGEE in the germline V gene. V dropped 1 base and J dropped 4 bases, with 12 bases sitting between them. CDR3 length equals 14 residues.

The sequence was obtained from an adult man with Graves' hyperthyroidism. The rearrangement uses TRBV5-8 and TRBJ2-7; weak D call: TRBD1 (6 bases). Sequencing used peripheral blood or thyroid tissue (not recorded which). The CDR3 sequence: CASSLLGATYEQYF. DNA of the CDR3: TGTGCCAGCAGCTTGCTGGGGGCGACTTACGAGCAGTACTTC.